The 18 T cell receptor beta chains below were found in one sample sequenced in a study of regulatory T cells. Broader study findings: Hydrophobic residues at CDR3 positions 6 and 7 were enriched in conventional CD4+ T cells of CD3G-deficient patients.

The PCR used 52 TRBV and 13 TRBJ primers. Here immunoSEQ multiplex PCR was the method, and the copy in TCRdb shows in-frame clones only, minus some. The data show 30,000 to 40,000 clones, around 89% seen once. For these receptors, no antigen is known. The sequenced sample consisted of conventional CD4+ T cells sorted from blood. These receptors were taken from a person aged 18 to 30 with CD3G deficiency.

This chain connects TRBV11-2 to TRBJ2-1; D is ambiguous. V was clipped by 1 base and J by 8 bases, with 15 bases between them. Germline assignment: CDR1 SGHAT and CDR2 FQNNGV. This CDR3 is built from 15 residues. The CDR3 loop is CASSLVATRIDEQFF. The CDR3 bases are TGTGCCAGCAGCTTAGTAGCCACCCGAATCGATGAGCAGTTCTTC.

The chain is built from TRBV28 and TRBJ2-7, with D perhaps matching TRBD1 or TRBD2 (5 bases each). In germline, CDR1 is MDHEN, CDR2 SYDVKM. The CDR3 has 16 amino acids. Deletions cut 6 bases from V and 1 base from J, with 19 bases between. This CDR3 reads CASSGTGKPPSYEQYF. CDR3 DNA sequence: TGTGCCAGCAGCGGGACGGGAAAGCCCCCTTCCTACGAGCAGTACTTC.

In its sample, this clone was seen once. The chain couples TRBV5-1 to TRBJ2-1, with D unresolved. The V and J ends lost 0 bases and 4 bases respectively, with 8 bases between them. Germline V gene lookup returns CDR1 SGHRS and CDR2 YFSETQ. The CDR3 totals 14 residues. The CDR3 DNA is TGCGCCAGCAGCTTGGAGGCCTCTTACAATGAGCAGTTCTTC. Translation: CASSLEASYNEQFF.

J is TRBJ2-6 and V is TRBV6-1, with D possibly matching TRBD1 (6 bases). Germline V gene data show CDR1 as MNHNS and CDR2 as SASEGT. This CDR3 comprises 16 residues. Trimming pared 4 bases from V and 0 bases from J, leaving 10 bases between. CDR3 sequence reads: CASSVTGSSGANVLTF. CDR3 nucleotides: TGTGCCAGCAGTGTCACAGGGTCCTCTGGGGCCAACGTCCTGACTTTC.

The chain recombines TRBV6-1 with TRBJ1-2; D not resolved. Germline V gene sequence: CDR1 MNHNS, CDR2 SASEGT. The CDR3 consists of 18 residues. V lost 2 bases and J 1 base, leaving 20 bases between the germline ends. In nucleotides, the CDR3 is TGTGCCAGCAGTGAATTGCGCGCAGGAAGGACGGTTAACTATGGCTACACCTTC. Translated: CASSELRAGRTVNYGYTF.

The chain employs TRBV7-9 and TRBJ2-7, with a tentative D call TRBD2 (5 bases). Germline CDR1 is SEHNR and CDR2 is FQNEAQ (reference sequence). This CDR3 spans 12 amino acids. Trimming stripped 5 bases from V and 3 bases from J, with 8 bases between. CDR3 protein: CASSGAGYEQYF. In DNA, the CDR3 is TGTGCCAGCAGCGGCGCGGGCTACGAGCAGTACTTC.

The chain couples TRBV7-3 to TRBJ2-7; 7 nucleotides agree with TRBD2. Unmatched junction bases numbered 12, after V lost 2 bases and J lost 5 bases. From germline, CDR1 is SGHTA and CDR2 FQGTGA. The CDR3 spans 16 residues. The CDR3 here is CASSLEGLAELHEQYF. The CDR3 DNA reads TGTGCCAGCAGCTTAGAGGGCCTAGCGGAGCTCCACGAGCAGTACTTC.

The rearrangement links TRBV19 to TRBJ2-3; D remains ambiguous. Between the trimmed V and J ends, which lost 3 bases and 2 bases, there was a span of 12 bases. Germline CDR1 and CDR2: LNHDA and SQIVND (reference sequence). This CDR3 spans 15 amino acids. CDR3: CASSISPTTTDTQYF. CDR3 sequence (DNA): TGTGCCAGTAGTATTTCTCCAACAACCACAGATACGCAGTATTTT.

This chain links TRBV28 with TRBJ2-6; 7 bases agree with TRBD2. The CDR3 covers 17 residues. Germline V CDR1 and CDR2: MDHEN, SYDVKM. V trimming: 4 bases; J trimming: 0 bases; junction bases outside the gene matches: 6. The CDR3 loop is CASSSGGRFSGANVLTF. CDR3 nucleotides: TGTGCCAGCAGTTCGGGGGGACGGTTCTCTGGGGCCAACGTCCTGACTTTC.

The chain employs TRBV28 and TRBJ2-2, with TRBD1 identical over 10 bases. The germline gives CDR1 MDHEN, CDR2 SYDVKM. The CDR3 length is 14 residues. The V gene end was trimmed by 2 bases and the J gene end by 10 bases; junction bases not matched to a gene: 4. CDR3: CASSLGDRGEELFF. The CDR3 DNA reads as TGTGCCAGCAGTTTAGGGGACAGGGGAGAGGAGCTGTTTTTT.

The chain links TRBV6-6 to TRBJ2-3; 9 bases align to TRBD2. Germline trimming cut 7 bases from V and 5 bases from J; bases unmatched to any gene: 10. CDR1 is MNHNY and CDR2 is SVGAGI in the germline V gene (reference sequence). The CDR3 spans 15 residues. Written as DNA, the CDR3 is TGTGCCAGCAATAGCCCCCTAGCGGGAAGAGATACGCAGTATTTT. It translates to CASNSPLAGRDTQYF.

The chain has TRBV5-1 and TRBJ2-7; D unclear. The V end lost 2 bases, the J end lost 0 bases, and 9 bases lay between the germline ends. The CDR3 runs to 14 residues. Germline V gives CDR1 SGHRS, CDR2 YFSETQ. Here the CDR3 reads CASSFGPTSYEQYF. Here the CDR3 DNA reads TGCGCCAGCAGCTTTGGACCAACCTCCTACGAGCAGTACTTC.

The chain uses TRBV4-1 and TRBJ2-3; D possibly corresponds to TRBD1 (6 bases). Trimming removed 2 bases from V and 9 bases from J, with 12 bases in between. Germline CDR1 reads MGHRA; CDR2 reads YSYEKL. The CDR3 runs to 13 residues. For the CDR3, the DNA is TGCGCCAGCAGCCAAACAGGGTCTGGGACGCAGTATTTT. It yields the protein CASSQTGSGTQYF.

The chain joins TRBV19 to TRBJ1-1; D uncertain. CDR3 length: 14 residues. The V end lost 5 bases, the J end lost 5 bases, and 15 bases lay between the germline ends. In germline, CDR1 is LNHDA, CDR2 SQIVND (reference sequence). The CDR3 nucleotides read TGTGCCAGTAGTGTCCGTGGGCGCAGGACTGAAGCTTTCTTT. Protein: CASSVRGRRTEAFF.

The chain couples TRBV5-1 to TRBJ2-1, with 8 bases lining up with TRBD1. Losses at the gene ends were 4 bases for V and 8 bases for J; bases not matched to a gene: 8. CDR1 and CDR2 from the germline V gene are SGHRS and YFSETQ. CDR3 length equals 14 residues. CDR3 nucleotide sequence: TGCGCCAGCAGCACTACGACAGGGGTACATGAGCAGTTCTTC. It translates to CASSTTTGVHEQFF.

As for this clone: The sample contains more than one DNA sequence encoding this CDR3. V gene TRBV5-1 combines with J gene TRBJ2-7; TRBD2 agrees at 9 bases. Unmatched junction bases numbered 11, after V lost 4 bases and J lost 3 bases. The CDR3 totals 16 residues. Germline-derived CDR1 and CDR2 are SGHRS and YFSETQ. The CDR3 sequence: CASSEGAGGLIYEQYF. CDR3 DNA: TGCGCCAGCAGCGAGGGGGCGGGGGGGTTGATCTACGAGCAGTACTTC.

This clone was seen only once. The CDR3 DNA is TGTGCCAGTAGTATACGGGGAGGCGGGGGGCCGGATACGCAGTATTTT. Encoded protein: CASSIRGGGGPDTQYF. The gene calls are TRBV19 and TRBJ2-3; 8 nucleotides line up with TRBD2. Germline V lookup: CDR1 LNHDA, CDR2 SQIVND (reference sequence). This CDR3 has 16 amino acids. V shed 2 bases and J 6 bases; nucleotides not matched to a gene: 10.

This clone was observed a single time. The rearrangement joins TRBV5-1 to TRBJ2-2, with 7 positions matching TRBD1. Germline CDR1 and CDR2: SGHRS and YFSETQ. The V gene end was trimmed by 3 bases and the J gene end by 4 bases; junction bases not matched to a gene: 9. The CDR3 contains 16 residues. The CDR3 region is CASSSTGTDSTGELFF. CDR3 in DNA: TGCGCCAGCAGCTCCACCGGGACAGACAGCACCGGGGAGCTGTTTTTT.